One T cell receptor (beta chain) is described in this entry. Transcripts of RNA were the source for amplifying TCR beta CDR3 regions. HTBI primers were used in a first-round RT-PCR, which preceded a second-round multiplex PCR. TCRdb re-called the multiplex PCR reads through MiXCR, storing one row per CDR3 protein. Among 200,000 to 250,000 distinct CDR3 sequences listed, 20% to 25% were seen once. The sample originates from a study of Graves' ophthalmopathy and Graves' hyperthyroidism. V lost 7 bases to trimming and J lost 2 bases, with 14 bases between them. The CDR3 is 14 residues long. Germline V gives CDR1 SGHTA, CDR2 FQGNSA.

The chain carries TRBV7-2 and TRBJ2-5, with D tentatively TRBD1 (5 bases). Sequencing was performed on peripheral blood. The clonotype was recovered from a woman between 50 and 59 years old with Graves' ophthalmopathy. The CDR3 DNA sequence: TGTGCCAGCACCCTCTCCCGACAGCAAGAGACCCAGTACTTC. Protein sequence: CASTLSRQQETQYF.